This entry features one T cell receptor beta chain sequence. This clone's antigen is unknown. Within one base of it there is no much larger clone, and no base qualities were kept. The sample comes from a study of radiotherapy plus CTLA-4 blockade in lung cancer listed by TCRdb under 2018. Study-wide context: Among enrolled patients, 15% to 20% had an objective response and roughly 33% reached disease control. General study outcomes and caveats: Increased serum interferon-beta after radiation, together with early dynamic changes in blood T cell clones, were reported to be the strongest predictors of response. TCR clones derived from tumors expanded in peripheral blood after treatment with radiotherapy and ipilimumab.

CDR1 and CDR2 were assigned from the germline V gene as MNHEY and SVGAGI. V gives up 0 bases and J gives up 8 bases, and the segment between their germline ends measures 8 bases. The CDR3 sequence holds 13 residues, the cysteine and phenylalanine included. The retained sequence is limited to the CDR3, 39 bases, with the frame set at the first base. Library preparation used the immunoSEQ multiplex PCR assay. Entries here come from immuneACCESS through TCRdb and include only in-frame sequences with V and J called. Some clones fail to appear in such tables; in the studies checked, an unresolved V gene covers under half of the shortfall, and the cause of the remainder is unknown. This sample holds 90,000 to 130,000 clones; around 84% were observed only once. The top ten clones comprise roughly 3.5% of the sample. Focal radiation therapy combined with CTLA-4 blockade (ipilimumab) was tested in patients with chemo-refractory metastatic non-small-cell lung cancer.

The V and J segments used are TRBV6-5 and TRBJ2-1; the D gene assignment is ambiguous. Sequences were derived from peripheral blood, sampled from a patient treated with radiotherapy plus ipilimumab. The TCR sequence derives from a human donor with non-small cell lung cancer that progressed on radiotherapy plus ipilimumab. Some clones in this sample may be carry-over from other donors' samples. The CDR3 sequence is CASSYSIGDEQFF. The bases are TGTGCCAGCAGTTACTCGATTGGGGATGAGCAGTTCTTC.